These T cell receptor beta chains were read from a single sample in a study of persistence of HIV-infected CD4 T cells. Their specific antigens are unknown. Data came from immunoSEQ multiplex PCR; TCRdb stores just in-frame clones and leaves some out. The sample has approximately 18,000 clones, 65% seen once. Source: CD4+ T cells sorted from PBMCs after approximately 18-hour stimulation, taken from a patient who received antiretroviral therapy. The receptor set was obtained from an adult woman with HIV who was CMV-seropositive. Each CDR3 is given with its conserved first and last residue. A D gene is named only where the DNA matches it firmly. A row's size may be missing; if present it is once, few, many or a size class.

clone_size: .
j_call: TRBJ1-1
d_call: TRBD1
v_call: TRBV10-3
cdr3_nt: TGTGCCATCAGTGCTACAGGGGCGAACACTGAAGCTTTCTTT
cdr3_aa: CAISATGANTEAFF

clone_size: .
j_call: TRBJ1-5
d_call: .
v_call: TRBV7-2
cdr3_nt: TGTGCCAGCAGCTTCGGGAACCTGGACCAGCCCCAGCATTTT
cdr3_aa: CASSFGNLDQPQHF

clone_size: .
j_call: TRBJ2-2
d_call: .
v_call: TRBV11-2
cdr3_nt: TGTGCCAGCAGCCCCGCCAGGAGGACGAACACCGGGGAGCTGTTTTTT
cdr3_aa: CASSPARRTNTGELFF

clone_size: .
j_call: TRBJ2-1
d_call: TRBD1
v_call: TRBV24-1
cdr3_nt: TGTGCCACCAGTGATGGGGGACAGGGGTACAATGAGCAGTTCTTC
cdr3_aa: CATSDGGQGYNEQFF

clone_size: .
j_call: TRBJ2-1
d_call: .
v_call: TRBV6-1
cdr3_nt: TGTGCCAGCAGTGAATTGTACAGGGTGAGTGAGCAGTTCTTC
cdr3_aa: CASSELYRVSEQFF

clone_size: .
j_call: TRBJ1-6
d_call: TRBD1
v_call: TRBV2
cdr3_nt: TGTGCCAGCAGTGATTTACAGGGGTATTCACCCCTCCACTTT
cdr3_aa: CASSDLQGYSPLHF

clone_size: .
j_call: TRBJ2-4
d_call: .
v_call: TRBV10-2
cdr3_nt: TGCGCCAGCAGTGACAGGGTAAAATCCAAAAACATTCAGTACTTC
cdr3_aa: CASSDRVKSKNIQYF

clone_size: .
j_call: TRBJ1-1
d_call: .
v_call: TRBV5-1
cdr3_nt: TGCGCCAGCAGCCGATCAGGGGACACTGAAGCTTTCTTT
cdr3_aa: CASSRSGDTEAFF

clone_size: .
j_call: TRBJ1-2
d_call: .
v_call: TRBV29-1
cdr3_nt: TGCAGCGTTGACCCAGCTTCTAACTATGGCTACACCTTC
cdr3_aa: CSVDPASNYGYTF

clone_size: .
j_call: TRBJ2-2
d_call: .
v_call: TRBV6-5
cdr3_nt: TGTGCCAGCAGTTCAGGATTGGCCGGGGAGCTGTTTTTT
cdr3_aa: CASSSGLAGELFF

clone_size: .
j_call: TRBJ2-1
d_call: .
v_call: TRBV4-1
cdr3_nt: TGCGCCAGCAGCCAAGACCAGGGAGGTAGCGATGAGCAGTTCTTC
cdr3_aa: CASSQDQGGSDEQFF

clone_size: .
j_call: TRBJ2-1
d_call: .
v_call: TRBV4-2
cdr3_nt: TGTGCCAGCAGCCAAGATCCACGGAATGAGCAGTTCTTC
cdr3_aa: CASSQDPRNEQFF

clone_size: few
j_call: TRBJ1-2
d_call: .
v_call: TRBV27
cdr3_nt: TGTGCCAGCAGTCTAACGCTTACCACGGGTGGCTACACCTTC
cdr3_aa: CASSLTLTTGGYTF

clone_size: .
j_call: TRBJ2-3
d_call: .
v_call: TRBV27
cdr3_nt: TGTGCCAGCAGTTTTGGCCAGGGCACAGATACGCAGTATTTT
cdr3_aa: CASSFGQGTDTQYF

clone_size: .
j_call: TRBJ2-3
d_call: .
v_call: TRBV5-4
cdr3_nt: TGTGCCAGCAGCGATGTAAGCACAGATACGCAGTATTTT
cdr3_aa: CASSDVSTDTQYF

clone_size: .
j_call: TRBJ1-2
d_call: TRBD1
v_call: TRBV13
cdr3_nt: TGTGCCAGCAGCAGAAGACAGGGGGGCATGAGCTACACCTTC
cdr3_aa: CASSRRQGGMSYTF

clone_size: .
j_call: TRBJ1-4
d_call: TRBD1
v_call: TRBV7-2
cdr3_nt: TGTGCCAGCCGAAGGGGGCTGACTAATGAAAAACTGTTTTTT
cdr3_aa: CASRRGLTNEKLFF

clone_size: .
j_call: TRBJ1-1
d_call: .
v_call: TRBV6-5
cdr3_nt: TGTGCCAGCAGTTACTCGAGAGCGAGCACTGAAGCTTTCTTT
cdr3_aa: CASSYSRASTEAFF

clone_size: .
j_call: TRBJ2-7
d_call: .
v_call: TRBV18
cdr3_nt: TGTGCCAGCTCGCCGACAACCTACGAGCAGTACTTC
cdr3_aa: CASSPTTYEQYF

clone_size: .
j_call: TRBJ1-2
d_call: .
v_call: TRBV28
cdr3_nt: TGTGCCAGCAGTTTATACGGCGGGGGCTACACCTTC
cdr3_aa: CASSLYGGGYTF

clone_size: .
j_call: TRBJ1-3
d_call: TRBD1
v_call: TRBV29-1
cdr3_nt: TGCAGCGTTACAGGGGTTGGAAACACCATATATTTT
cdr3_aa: CSVTGVGNTIYF

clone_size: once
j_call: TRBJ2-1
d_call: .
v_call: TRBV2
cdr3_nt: TGTGCCAGTCAGCCCGGGGGCCCTTACAATGAGCAGTTCTTC
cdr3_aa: CASQPGGPYNEQFF

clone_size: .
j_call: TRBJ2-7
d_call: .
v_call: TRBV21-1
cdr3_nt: TGTGCCAGCAGCAAACCTTGCAGCGAGCAGTACTTC
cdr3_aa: CASSKPCSEQYF

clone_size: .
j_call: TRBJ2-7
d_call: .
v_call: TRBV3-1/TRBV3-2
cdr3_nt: TGTGCCAGCAGCCAATCGGTTCCCTCCTACGAGCAGTACTTC
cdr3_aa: CASSQSVPSYEQYF

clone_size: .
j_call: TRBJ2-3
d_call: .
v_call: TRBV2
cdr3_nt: TGTGCCAGCAGTGATGTCGGTTCCACAGATACGCAGTATTTT
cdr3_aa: CASSDVGSTDTQYF

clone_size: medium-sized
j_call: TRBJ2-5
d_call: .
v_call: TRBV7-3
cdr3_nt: TGTGCCAGCAGCTTGCAGGGAGGTCCAGAGACCCAGTACTTC
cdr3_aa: CASSLQGGPETQYF

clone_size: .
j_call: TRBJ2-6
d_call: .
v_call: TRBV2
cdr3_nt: TGTGCCAGTCAGGCGGCAGGGGCCAACGTCCTGACTTTC
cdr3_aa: CASQAAGANVLTF

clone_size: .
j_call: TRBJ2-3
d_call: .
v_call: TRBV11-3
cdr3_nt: TGTGCCAGCTCCGGGAGACCGGAGGATACGCAGTATTTT
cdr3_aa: CASSGRPEDTQYF

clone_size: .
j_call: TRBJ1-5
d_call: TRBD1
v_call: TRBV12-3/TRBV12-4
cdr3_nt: TGTGCCAGCAGTCAAGCCCCAGGGGGGCCCCAGCATTTT
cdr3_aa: CASSQAPGGPQHF

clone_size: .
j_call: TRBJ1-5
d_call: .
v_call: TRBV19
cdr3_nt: TGTGCCAGTACGAGTCAGGATGGAAATCAGCCCCAGCATTTT
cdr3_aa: CASTSQDGNQPQHF

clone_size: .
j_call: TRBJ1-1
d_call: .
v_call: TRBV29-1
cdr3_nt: TGCAGCGTTGAGCGGAGTGGCTCTGGAGACACTGAAGCTTTCTTT
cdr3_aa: CSVERSGSGDTEAFF

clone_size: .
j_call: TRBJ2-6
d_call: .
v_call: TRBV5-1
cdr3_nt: TGCGCCAGCAGCTTGGACGGGTCCGGGGCCAACGTCCTGACTTTC
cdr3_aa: CASSLDGSGANVLTF

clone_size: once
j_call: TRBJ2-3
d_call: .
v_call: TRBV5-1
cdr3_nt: TGCGCCAGCAGCCACCCGGGGACCACAGATACGCAGTATTTT
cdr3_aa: CASSHPGTTDTQYF

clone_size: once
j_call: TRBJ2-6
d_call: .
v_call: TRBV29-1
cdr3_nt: TGCAGTGTCACCACGACCGGGGCCAACGTCCTGACTTTC
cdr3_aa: CSVTTTGANVLTF

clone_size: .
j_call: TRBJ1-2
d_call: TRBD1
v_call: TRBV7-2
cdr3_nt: TGTGCCAGCAGCTTTGGGGCGACAGGGAATGGCTACACCTTC
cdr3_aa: CASSFGATGNGYTF

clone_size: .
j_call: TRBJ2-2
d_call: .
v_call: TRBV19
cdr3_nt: TGTGCCACCAGACAGGTCGGCGGAACCGGGGAGCTGTTTTTT
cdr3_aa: CATRQVGGTGELFF

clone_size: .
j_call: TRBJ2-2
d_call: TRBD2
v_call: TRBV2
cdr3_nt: TGTGCCAGCAGTGACATGGGGACTAGCGGGGGCCAGAACACCGGGGAGCTGTTTTTT
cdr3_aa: CASSDMGTSGGQNTGELFF

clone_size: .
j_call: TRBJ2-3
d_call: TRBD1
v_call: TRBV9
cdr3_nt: TGTGCCAGCAGCCATACAGGGGGCTGGAGCACAGATACGCAGTATTTT
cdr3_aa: CASSHTGGWSTDTQYF

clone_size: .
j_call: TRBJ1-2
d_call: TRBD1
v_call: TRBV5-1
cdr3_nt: TGCGCCAGCAGACGGGACAGGGTAGATGGCTACACCTTC
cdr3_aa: CASRRDRVDGYTF

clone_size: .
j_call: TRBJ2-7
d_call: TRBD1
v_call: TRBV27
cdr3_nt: TGTGCCAGCAGTTTGACCTCAGGGGGCCTGACTTACTACGAGCAGTACTTC
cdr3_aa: CASSLTSGGLTYYEQYF

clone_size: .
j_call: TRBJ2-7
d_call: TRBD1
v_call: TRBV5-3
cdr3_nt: TGTGCCAGAAGCCCGGGACAGGGGGCGAAGGAGCAGTACTTC
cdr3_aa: CARSPGQGAKEQYF

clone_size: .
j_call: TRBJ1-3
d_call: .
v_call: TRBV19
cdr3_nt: TGTGCCAGTAGTATCGACCGGGAAAACACCATATATTTT
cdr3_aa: CASSIDRENTIYF

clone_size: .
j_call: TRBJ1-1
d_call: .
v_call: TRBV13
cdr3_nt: TGTGCCAGCAGCTCTGGGTTCACGAACACTGAAGCTTTCTTT
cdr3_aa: CASSSGFTNTEAFF

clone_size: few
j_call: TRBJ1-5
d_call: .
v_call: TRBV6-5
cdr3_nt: TGTGCCAGCAGTTCAGGAGCGCATGGCAATCAGCCCCAGCATTTT
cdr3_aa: CASSSGAHGNQPQHF

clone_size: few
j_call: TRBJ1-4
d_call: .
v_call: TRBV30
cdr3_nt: TGTGCCTGGAGTCGTGGTGAGGGCGGAAAACTGTTTTTT
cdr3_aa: CAWSRGEGGKLFF

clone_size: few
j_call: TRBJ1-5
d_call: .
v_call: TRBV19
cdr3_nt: TGTGCCAGTAGTATAGTTTCCGGGGGGCAGCCCCAGCATTTT
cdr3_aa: CASSIVSGGQPQHF

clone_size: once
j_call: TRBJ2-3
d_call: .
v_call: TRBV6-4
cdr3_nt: TGTGCCAGCAGAATCCCCCGCACAGATACGCAGTATTTT
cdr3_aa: CASRIPRTDTQYF

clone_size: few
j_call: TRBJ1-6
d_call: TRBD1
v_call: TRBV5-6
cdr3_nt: TGTGCCAGCAGCTTGGTAGACAGGGAGGATTCACCCCTCCACTTT
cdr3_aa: CASSLVDREDSPLHF

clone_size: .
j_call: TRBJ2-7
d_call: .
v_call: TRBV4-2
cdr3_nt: TGTGCCAGCAGCCAAGGGGCCGTGAGCTCCTACGAGCAGTACTTC
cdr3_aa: CASSQGAVSSYEQYF

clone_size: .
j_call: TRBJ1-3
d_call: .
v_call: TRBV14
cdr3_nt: TGTGCCAGCAGCCAAGGAGCCAGAAACACCATATATTTT
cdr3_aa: CASSQGARNTIYF

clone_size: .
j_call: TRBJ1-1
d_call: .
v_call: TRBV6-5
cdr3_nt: TGTGCCAGCAGTTACTGGCAGCTTATGAACACTGAAGCTTTCTTT
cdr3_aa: CASSYWQLMNTEAFF

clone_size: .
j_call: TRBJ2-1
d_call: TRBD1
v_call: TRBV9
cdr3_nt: TGTGCCAGCAGCGTAGCAACAGGGGGCCGCAATGAGCAGTTCTTC
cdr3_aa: CASSVATGGRNEQFF

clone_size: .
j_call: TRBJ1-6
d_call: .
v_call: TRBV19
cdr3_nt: TGTGCCAGTAGTATGGGCAGGGGAAAACTTATTTCACCCCTCCACTTT
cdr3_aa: CASSMGRGKLISPLHF

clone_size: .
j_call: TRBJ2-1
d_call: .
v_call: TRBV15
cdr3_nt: TGTGCCACCAGCAGAGATGGTCCCCCGTTGTTCTTC
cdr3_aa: CATSRDGPPLFF

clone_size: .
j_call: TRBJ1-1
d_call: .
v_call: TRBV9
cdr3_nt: TGTGCCAGCAGCGTAGTAGGGACTGAAGCTTTCTTT
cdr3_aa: CASSVVGTEAFF